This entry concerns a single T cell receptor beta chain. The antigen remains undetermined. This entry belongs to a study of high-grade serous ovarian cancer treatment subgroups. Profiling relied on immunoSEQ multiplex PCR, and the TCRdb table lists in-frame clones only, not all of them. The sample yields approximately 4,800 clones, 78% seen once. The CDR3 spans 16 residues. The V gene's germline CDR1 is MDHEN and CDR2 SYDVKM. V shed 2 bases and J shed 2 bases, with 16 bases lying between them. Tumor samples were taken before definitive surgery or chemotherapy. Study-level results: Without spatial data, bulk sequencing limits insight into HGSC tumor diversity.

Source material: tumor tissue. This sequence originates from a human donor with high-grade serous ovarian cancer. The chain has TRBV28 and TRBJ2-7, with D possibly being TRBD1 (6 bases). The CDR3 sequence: CASSLPTGPQTYEQYF. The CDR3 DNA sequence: TGTGCCAGCAGTTTACCTACAGGGCCTCAGACCTACGAGCAGTACTTC.